Listed here are 18 T cell receptor beta chains from one sample, sequenced in a study of T cells after yellow fever vaccination. One entry per CDR3 protein, called by TCRdb with MiXCR from the 5' RACE reads. The repertoire holds some 120,000 distinct CDR3 sequences, nearly 15% seen once, with approximately 39% in the top ten. The sample here was CD8+ T cells sorted from PBMCs, taken 5 days after the yellow fever booster vaccination. The receptors derive from a man aged 18 to 30 who received the YFV17D yellow fever vaccine.

The chain uses TRBV12-3 or TRBV12-4 and TRBJ2-1, with a tentative D call TRBD2 (7 bases). The CDR3 runs 15 residues. Trimming removed 2 bases at V and 2 bases at J, with 10 bases between. The DNA of the CDR3 is TGTGCCAGCAGTTTATCGGGGGGCCCCTACAATGAGCAGTTCTTC. Its translation: CASSLSGGPYNEQFF.

The chain joins TRBV4-1 to TRBJ2-7, with D maybe TRBD1 (7 bases). V gave up 4 bases and J gave up 0 bases, with 13 bases separating them. Germline V gene data show CDR1 as MGHRA and CDR2 as YSYEKL. The CDR3 extends over 15 amino acids. For the CDR3, the DNA is TGCGCCAGCAGCCGAGGCAGGGGGGACTCCTACGAGCAGTACTTC. It translates to CASSRGRGDSYEQYF.

This clonotype was observed once. At one end, the junction sequence differs from germline, possibly due to a read error. The gene calls are TRBV4-2 and TRBJ2-7; D is uncertain. The CDR3 extends over 13 amino acids. Germline V gene sequence: CDR1 LGHNA, CDR2 YNFKEQ. The CDR3 nucleotides read TGTGCCAGCTGCCATCGCTGCTCCTACGAGCAGTACTTC. This gives the protein CASCHRCSYEQYF.

The rearrangement links TRBV6-1 to TRBJ2-3; D may be TRBD2 (7 bases). V was cut by 3 bases and J by 1 base, with 14 bases left in between. The CDR3 extends over 16 amino acids. CDR1 is MNHNS and CDR2 is SASEGT in the germline V gene. The CDR3 is CASSEPQGRGTDTQYF. The CDR3, as DNA: TGTGCCAGCAGTGAGCCCCAGGGGAGGGGCACAGATACGCAGTATTTT.

The chain uses TRBV3-1 and TRBJ2-1; D not certain. The V end lost 3 bases, the J end lost 0 bases, and 6 bases lay between the germline ends. Germline loops: CDR1 LGHDT, CDR2 YNNKEL (reference sequence). This CDR3 spans 14 amino acids. CDR3 nucleotide sequence: TGTGCCAGCAGCCAGGTGTGCTCCTACAATGAGCAGTTCTTC. Its translation is CASSQVCSYNEQFF.

This clonotype was observed a few times. This chain links TRBV12-3 or TRBV12-4 with TRBJ1-1; the match to TRBD1 covers 8 bases. V was pared by 3 bases and J by 7 bases, with 13 bases of the junction left unmatched. This CDR3 region has 16 residues. This chain's CDR3 is CASSLGPGQADYEAFF. The CDR3 bases are TGTGCCAGCAGTTTGGGACCGGGACAGGCGGACTATGAAGCTTTCTTT.

J is TRBJ2-5 and V is TRBV3-1; TRBD2 might be the D (6 bases). Trimming removed 4 bases from V and 7 bases from J, with 19 bases in between. The CDR3 extends over 15 amino acids. CDR1 is LGHDT and CDR2 is YNNKEL in the germline V gene (reference sequence). The CDR3 here is CASSLEGAGSGTQYF. The CDR3 DNA sequence: TGTGCCAGCAGCCTGGAGGGAGCGGGTTCTGGGACCCAGTACTTC.

The sample holds many counts of this clonotype. This chain joins TRBV7-9 and TRBJ2-5, with TRBD1 as a possible D gene (5 bases). Trimming stripped 8 bases from V and 1 base from J, with 8 bases between. Germline loops: CDR1 SEHNR, CDR2 FQNEAQ (reference sequence). The CDR3 has 12 amino acids. For the CDR3, the DNA is TGTGCCAGCGAAAGGGGCCAAGAGACCCAGTACTTC. Encoded protein: CASERGQETQYF.

This clonotype was counted between two and nine times. This sequence joins TRBV7-9 and TRBJ2-2; TRBD1 aligns across 9 bases. In germline, CDR1 is SEHNR, CDR2 FQNEAQ (reference sequence). With V trimmed by 6 bases and J by 3 bases, 2 bases remained unmatched. The CDR3 length is 14 residues. CDR3 sequence: CASRRTGDTGELFF. The CDR3 bases are TGTGCCAGCAGGCGGACAGGGGACACCGGGGAGCTGTTTTTT.

The rearrangement uses TRBV7-2 and TRBJ2-2, with no clear D. The CDR3 runs 14 residues. Germline-derived CDR1 and CDR2 are SGHTA and FQGNSA. V dropped 2 bases and J dropped 3 bases, with 7 bases sitting between them. The CDR3 loop is CASSLNTYTGELFF. CDR3 sequence (DNA): TGTGCCAGCAGCTTAAACACGTACACCGGGGAGCTGTTTTTT. Full variable domain (remainder filled in from reference TRBV7-2 and TRBJ2-2): GAGVSQSPSNKVTEKGKDVELRCDPISGHTALYWYRQSLGQGLEFLIYFQGNSAPDKSGLPSDRFSAERTGGSVSTLTIQRTQQEDSAVYLCASSLNTYTGELFFGEGSRLTVL.

The chain employs TRBV11-2 and TRBJ2-1; the D gene could be TRBD1 or TRBD2 (5 bases each). The CDR3 totals 13 residues. In germline, CDR1 is SGHAT, CDR2 FQNNGV. Trimming took 1 base from V and 7 from J, leaving 8 bases between them. The DNA for the CDR3 is TGTGCCAGCAGCTTAGTTTGGGGGAATGAGCAGTTCTTC. Encoded protein: CASSLVWGNEQFF. Looking up the rest from reference TRBV11-2 and TRBJ2-1 gives the full variable domain: EAGVAQSPRYKIIEKRQSVAFWCNPISGHATLYWYQQILGQGPKLLIQFQNNGVVDDSQLPKDRFSAERLKGVDSTLKIQPAKLEDSAVYLCASSLVWGNEQFFGPGTRLTVL.

This clonotype was seen only a few times. The chain recombines TRBV6-4 with TRBJ1-5, with D possibly TRBD1 on 6 matching bases. V lost 0 bases and J 2 bases, leaving 8 bases between the germline ends. Germline V CDR1 and CDR2: MRHNA, SNTAGT. There are 15 residues in the CDR3. CDR3 sequence (DNA): TGTGCCAGCAGTGACTCGGCAGGGGGCAATCAGCCCCAGCATTTT. Protein product: CASSDSAGGNQPQHF.

This clonotype came up a few times. V usage is TRBV2 and J usage is TRBJ2-5; 11 nucleotides agree with TRBD1. CDR3 length equals 14 residues. After removal of 5 bases from V and 3 bases from J, the junction contained 2 bases not matched to a gene. The germline V gene encodes CDR1 SNHLY and CDR2 FYNNEI. The CDR3 loop is CASSLGQGEETQYF. CDR3 DNA sequence: TGTGCCAGCAGTCTGGGACAGGGGGAAGAGACCCAGTACTTC.

This clonotype was detected only a few times. The chain uses TRBV27 and TRBJ1-6; TRBD1 matches at 9 bases. The V and J ends lost 4 bases and 2 bases, in that order; junction bases with no gene match: 3. Germline-derived CDR1 and CDR2 are MNHEY and SMNVEV (reference sequence). The CDR3 sequence is 16 residues long. The CDR3 here is CASSSGQGTYNSPLHF. The CDR3 nucleotides are TGTGCCAGCAGTTCGGGACAGGGCACCTATAATTCACCCCTCCACTTT.

This clonotype was detected a few times. J is TRBJ2-5 and V is TRBV7-9; the match to TRBD1 covers 9 bases. CDR1 and CDR2 (germline): SEHNR, FQNEAQ (reference sequence). CDR3 size: 14 residues. V was pared by 5 bases and J by 3 bases, with 4 bases of the junction left unmatched. Here the CDR3 reads CASSETGGKETQYF. As DNA, the CDR3 is TGTGCCAGCAGCGAGACAGGGGGTAAAGAGACCCAGTACTTC.

This clonotype was counted between two and nine times. This chain links TRBV6-2 or TRBV6-3 with TRBJ2-7, with unresolved D. The V gene's germline CDR1 is MNHEY and CDR2 SVGEGT. Trimming took 0 bases from V and 2 from J, leaving 2 bases between them. The CDR3 spans 12 residues. CDR3 coding DNA: TGTGCCAGCAGTTACTCGGCCTACGAGCAGTACGTC. This sequence encodes CASSYSAYEQYV.

This clonotype has just a few counts. This chain joins TRBV10-3 and TRBJ1-6; a possible D gene is TRBD1 (6 bases). Germline loops: CDR1 ENHRY, CDR2 SYGVKD. V lost 1 base and J 7 bases, leaving 11 bases between the germline ends. The CDR3 has 15 residues. CDR3 protein: CAISELGGRNSPLHF. CDR3 bases: TGTGCCATCAGTGAGTTGGGGGGCCGGAATTCACCCCTCCACTTT.

This clonotype has only a few counts. This chain uses TRBV4-2 with TRBJ2-7; D is uncertain. The V end lost 0 bases, the J end lost 3 bases, and 12 bases lay between the germline ends. The CDR3 has 15 residues. In germline, CDR1 is LGHNA, CDR2 YNFKEQ. In DNA, the CDR3 is TGTGCCAGCAGCCAAGATAGGGCCGTTTACTACGAGCAGTACTTC. As protein: CASSQDRAVYYEQYF.